This paragraph covers one T cell receptor (beta chain) sequence. Its antigen has not been determined. The library relied on 5' RACE. Preparation of each TCR library used around 3.5 ug of total RNA. For each sample, cDNA synthesis with SMARTScribe reverse transcriptase was split into eight separate reactions. Unique molecular identifiers containing a 6-nucleotide sample barcode were introduced through template switching during cDNA synthesis. Amplification of TCRalpha and TCRbeta cDNA involved two nested PCRs of 16 and 9 cycles, and each PCR was followed by bead purification. Before amplification, the cDNA was treated with uracil DNA-glycosylase and purified using the QIAquick PCR purification kit. The second PCR added Illumina TruSeq-compatible adapters along with sample-specific barcodes. Library quality and concentration were assessed using TapeStation and Qubit, and 5 ng of each library was pooled. Pooled libraries were sequenced on an Illumina HiSeq2500 single-index Rapid Run with 2 x 100 bp reads and custom sequencing primers. On the study's bioinformatics: UMI-based consensus assembly with MiGEC version 1.2.6 was used to correct PCR and sequencing errors. MiXCR version 2.1.1 was used to carry out V(D)J alignment, clonotype assembly and CDR3 extraction. Normalisation of gene usage, clonotype sharing and MAIT/NKT TCR abundance was achieved by analysing the top 1000, 10 000 and 20 000 clonotypes per sample. Diversity was computed as the inverse Simpson index with the vegan R package after downsampling to 27 000 UMIs. Statistical testing used paired Mann-Whitney U tests on the discordant twin pairs and applied Benjamini-Hochberg correction for multiple testing. TCRdb reprocessed the reads, reporting each CDR3 protein sequence once and no DNA. These V and J calls originate from TCRdb's pipeline instead of the authors' own analysis. The table for this sample records a few hundred thousand distinct CDR3 sequences. Less than 2.5% of the sample is taken by the ten largest.

The data belong to a study of monozygotic twins with inflammatory bowel disease (dated 2019 in TCRdb). As for the study more broadly: A total of 28 monozygotic twin pairs were included in the full study, comprising nine German pairs (four IBD-concordant, five IBD-discordant) and 19 IBD-discordant Danish pairs. Within discordant pairs, disease-associated traits were sought mainly by comparing IBD patients with their genetically identical healthy co-twins. Each individual had, on average, about 151 000 unique TCRalpha sequences and 181 000 unique TCRbeta sequences available for analysis.

A roughly 2.5 ml peripheral blood sample was drawn into PAXgene tubes per donor and stored at -80°C. Without any T cell sorting, total RNA was extracted from whole blood using the PAXgene blood miRNA kit on an automated QIAcube. Peripheral blood from monozygotic twin pairs, either concordant or discordant for inflammatory bowel disease, underwent deep TCRalpha and TCRbeta repertoire profiling that used unique molecular barcoding. Smoking habits were recorded for all twin pairs, and each individual was classified as a current, former or never smoker. From its cysteine to its phenylalanine, the CDR3 spans 13 amino acids. No DNA sequence was recorded. General study outcomes and caveats: TCRbeta repertoire diversity, by inverse Simpson index, was decreased in IBD patients compared with their healthy co-twins. Background noise and inter-individual variability may have been introduced into the repertoires by the differing immunosuppressive treatments among patients. IBD patients shared fewer clonotypes with other individuals than healthy twins did, most markedly in patients showing signs of disease activity. The results gave no support for a single strong signal or clonotype linked to IBD. Concordant and discordant twins showed no difference in repertoire similarity, possibly because of limited statistical power. The analysis was unable to tell apart different T cell subtypes.

This clonotype originated in a human donor with ulcerative colitis or Crohn's disease, or a healthy co-twin of an affected twin (not recorded which). The rearranged segments are TRBV12-3 or TRBV12-4 and TRBJ2-7; TCRdb returns TRBD1, unconfirmable since there is no DNA. The sample consisted of blood. The CDR3 reads CASRTGPTYEQYF.